The 18 T cell receptor beta chains below come from one sample, sequenced in a study of T cells after yellow fever vaccination. Each CDR3 protein gets one entry after TCRdb re-called the 5' RACE reads with MiXCR. The table records about 230,000 distinct CDR3 sequences, 6% to 8% of them present only once. Source: CD4+ T cells sorted from PBMCs, taken on the day of the yellow fever booster vaccination. The source of these receptors is a man aged 25 to 40 who received the YFV17D yellow fever vaccine.

This clonotype was counted ten times or more. The chain joins TRBV20-1 to TRBJ1-6; D uncertain. CDR1 and CDR2 (germline): DFQATT, SNEGSKA (reference sequence). This CDR3 has 13 residues. V shed 3 bases and J shed 5 bases, with 8 bases lying between them. The CDR3 coding sequence is TGCAGTGCTAGGGGTGCCAATAATTCACCCCTCCACTTT. Its translation: CSARGANNSPLHF.

This clonotype came up a few times. The V gene is TRBV5-6, the J gene TRBJ2-1; 10 bases align to TRBD2. J lost 9 bases, V lost 6 bases, and 9 bases had no gene match. The CDR3 has 14 residues. The germline V gene has CDR1 SGHDT and CDR2 YYEEEE. The CDR3 region is CASNLAGVGGEQFF. Written as DNA, the CDR3 is TGTGCCAGCAACCTAGCGGGAGTAGGTGGTGAGCAGTTCTTC.

This clonotype was detected a few times. This sequence joins TRBV29-1 and TRBJ2-2; D gene uncertain. Germline values: CDR1 SQVTM, CDR2 ANQGSEA. This CDR3 is 14 amino acids long. The V end was cut by 7 bases, the J end by 0 bases, with 12 bases between. The CDR3 nucleotides read TGCAGCGCCAAAAACCGGCCGAACACCGGGGAGCTGTTTTTT. Translated: CSAKNRPNTGELFF.

This clonotype was seen at least ten times. The chain carries TRBV6-2 or TRBV6-3 and TRBJ1-5, with 8 bases fitting TRBD1. Germline loops: CDR1 MNHEY, CDR2 SVGEGT. This CDR3 contains 15 residues. Germline trimming cut 0 bases from V and 6 bases from J; bases unmatched to any gene: 4. The CDR3 loop reads CASSYSTGVGQPQHF. CDR3 bases: TGTGCCAGCAGTTACTCGACAGGGGTGGGTCAGCCCCAGCATTTT.

This sequence joins TRBV29-1 and TRBJ1-5, with TRBD1 identical over 8 bases. The germline gives CDR1 SQVTM, CDR2 ANQGSEA. The CDR3 sequence is 13 residues long. The V segment lost 6 bases and the J segment 5 bases; nucleotides outside the gene matches: 6. CDR3 sequence (DNA): TGCAGCGTAGGGACAGGTCAAGATCAGCCCCAGCATTTT. Its translation is CSVGTGQDQPQHF.

The sample holds many counts of this clonotype. The rearrangement links TRBV28 to TRBJ2-5; D unresolved. The CDR3 totals 12 residues. Trimming took 3 bases from V and 5 from J, leaving 7 bases between them. Germline CDR1 reads MDHEN; CDR2 reads SYDVKM. This chain's CDR3 is CASSLNGETQYF. In DNA form, the CDR3 reads TGTGCCAGCAGTTTGAATGGCGAGACCCAGTACTTC.

The sample holds a few counts of this clonotype. The gene calls are TRBV5-1 and TRBJ2-3, with D possibly TRBD1 on 6 matching bases. Trimming took 1 base from V and 4 from J, leaving 10 bases between them. Germline loops: CDR1 SGHRS, CDR2 YFSETQ. The CDR3 spans 14 residues. The CDR3 sequence is CASSLTGISDTQYF. CDR3 coding DNA: TGCGCCAGCAGCTTGACAGGGATCTCAGATACGCAGTATTTT.

This chain uses TRBV5-1 with TRBJ2-3; no clear D. The CDR3 consists of 15 residues. V gave up 2 bases and J gave up 2 bases, with 12 bases separating them. Germline CDR1 and CDR2: SGHRS and YFSETQ. The CDR3: CASSLQPISTDTQYF. CDR3 coding DNA: TGCGCCAGCAGCTTACAGCCTATCTCCACAGATACGCAGTATTTT.

This clonotype was found a few times. V and J are TRBV18 and TRBJ2-1; 7 bases line up with TRBD2. The CDR3 spans 17 residues. The germline gives CDR1 KGHSH, CDR2 LQKENI. The junction had 10 bases not matched to a gene; V was cut back by 5 bases and J by 0 bases. The CDR3 DNA reads as TGTGCCAGCTCATCCCGACTAGCCACGAGCTCCTACAATGAGCAGTTCTTC. Protein: CASSSRLATSSYNEQFF.

This clonotype was detected a few times. J is TRBJ2-7 and V is TRBV23-1; the D gene is possibly TRBD2 (6 bases). TRBV23-1 is classed as an ORF, of uncertain function. With 0 bases removed from V and 3 bases from J, the gap between germline ends came to 15 bases. The CDR3 is 16 amino acids. The CDR3 loop reads CASSQSLGGGDYEQYF. CDR3 bases: TGCGCCAGCAGTCAATCCCTGGGAGGAGGGGACTACGAGCAGTACTTC.

This clonotype was counted between two and nine times. The chain joins TRBV5-1 to TRBJ2-5; 11 positions agree with TRBD1. The CDR3 has 15 residues. J gave up 5 bases and V 4 bases, and 7 bases lay outside the gene matches. Germline CDR1 reads SGHRS; CDR2 reads YFSETQ. CDR3 bases: TGCGCCAGCAGCACGGGGACAGGGGGTAGGGAGACCCAGTACTTC. This gives the protein CASSTGTGGRETQYF.

This clonotype was detected many times. V is TRBV20-1 and J is TRBJ2-1, with D hard to call. Germline lookup yields CDR1 DFQATT and CDR2 SNEGSKA (reference sequence). V shed 0 bases and J shed 0 bases, with 9 bases lying between them. The CDR3 has 15 residues. The CDR3 spells CSARDQLHSYNEQFF. Here the CDR3 DNA reads TGCAGTGCTAGAGACCAGCTACACTCCTACAATGAGCAGTTCTTC.

This clonotype was detected a few times. J is TRBJ2-7 and V is TRBV20-1; 7 positions agree with TRBD1. The germline V gene has CDR1 DFQATT and CDR2 SNEGSKA (reference sequence). CDR3 length: 13 amino acids. Trimming at V came to 4 bases and at J to 7 bases, leaving 10 bases not matched to a gene. This CDR3 is CSANGQATEEQYF. The CDR3 DNA reads as TGCAGTGCTAACGGACAGGCGACGGAGGAGCAGTACTTC.

This clonotype occurred many times. CDR3 bases: TGTGCCACCAGTGCGGGCGGGAAGACCCAGTACTTC. Translating gives CATSAGGKTQYF. The V and J genes are TRBV24-1 and TRBJ2-5, with D possibly matching TRBD2 (6 bases). The V end was cut by 5 bases, the J end by 6 bases, with 9 bases between. The CDR3 has 12 residues. The germline CDR1 and CDR2 sequences are KGHDR and SFDVKD.

This clonotype showed up just a few times. The V call is TRBV7-2, the J call TRBJ2-5; TRBD2 might be the D (6 bases). The CDR3 is 16 residues long. The V gene's germline CDR1 is SGHTA and CDR2 FQGNSA. V lost 1 base, J lost 2 bases, and 14 bases lay in between. Here the CDR3 reads CASSLDSGRRQETQYF. The CDR3 nucleotides are TGTGCCAGCAGCTTAGATTCAGGGAGGAGGCAAGAGACCCAGTACTTC.

The CDR3 DNA is TGTGCCAGCAGCTTGTATGGGAGCGGAGGGGAGCTGTTTTTT. It encodes CASSLYGSGGELFF. The chain recombines TRBV7-2 with TRBJ2-2; TRBD2 might be the D (5 bases). The ends were cut back, 3 bases at V and 8 bases at J, with 13 bases in the middle. The CDR3 is 14 residues long. CDR1 and CDR2 (germline): SGHTA, FQGNSA.

This clonotype was detected many times. This chain connects TRBV12-3 or TRBV12-4 to TRBJ1-1; 7 bases align to TRBD1. V lost 5 bases to trimming and J lost 1 base; unmatched junction nucleotides: 1. The CDR3 sequence is 13 residues long. The CDR3 sequence: CASSRQGNTEAFF. DNA for the CDR3: TGTGCCAGCAGTCGACAGGGGAACACTGAAGCTTTCTTT.

This clonotype came up a few times. The chain carries TRBV20-1 and TRBJ1-3; D is perhaps TRBD1 (5 bases). Germline CDR1 reads DFQATT; CDR2 reads SNEGSKA (reference sequence). The CDR3 extends over 13 amino acids. V lost 5 bases and J lost 4, with 12 bases in between. The DNA of the CDR3 is TGCAGTGCTTTCCAGGGAGGGGGAAACACCATATATTTT. Translating gives CSAFQGGGNTIYF.